Included here is one T cell receptor (beta chain) sequence, with context. Its matching antigen is unknown. The germline V gene encodes CDR1 WSHSY and CDR2 SAAADI. The germline V and J ends were trimmed by 3 bases and 2 bases, with 4 bases remaining between them. This CDR3 has 13 residues. TCRdb itself ran the reads through MiXCR, one entry per CDR3 protein. The top ten clones hold 2.5% to 3% of a sample with approximately 9,000 distinct CDR3 sequences, over 14% of them seen once. The sample belongs to a study of liver allograft versus peripheral blood T cells. Study-wide context: Within transplanted livers, the T cell receptor repertoires were examined and compared against the repertoires present in the peripheral blood of liver transplant recipients. Whole-study results and caveats: Liver allograft and peripheral blood T cell receptor repertoires reportedly differed.

This chain joins TRBV10-2 and TRBJ2-2; D remains unclear. This clonotype was sampled from a human patient who had a liver transplant. Some T cells may have originated in the graft donor. This CDR3 is CASSDRNTGELFF. For the CDR3, the DNA is TGCGCCAGCAGTGACAGAAACACCGGGGAGCTGTTTTTT.